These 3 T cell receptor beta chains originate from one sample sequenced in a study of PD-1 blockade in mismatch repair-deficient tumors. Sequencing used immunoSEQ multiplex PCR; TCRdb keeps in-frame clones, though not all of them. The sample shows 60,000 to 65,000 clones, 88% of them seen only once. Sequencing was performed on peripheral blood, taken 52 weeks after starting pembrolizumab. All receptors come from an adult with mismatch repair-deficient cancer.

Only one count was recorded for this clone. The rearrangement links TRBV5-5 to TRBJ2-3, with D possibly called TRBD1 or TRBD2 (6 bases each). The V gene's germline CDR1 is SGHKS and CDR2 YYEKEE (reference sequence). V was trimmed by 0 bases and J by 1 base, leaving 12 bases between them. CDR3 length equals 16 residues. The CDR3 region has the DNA TGTGCCAGCAGCTTGGAGGGGGGTTTAGGCACAGATACGCAGTATTTT. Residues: CASSLEGGLGTDTQYF. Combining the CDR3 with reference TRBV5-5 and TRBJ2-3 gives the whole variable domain DAGVTQSPTHLIKTRGQQVTLRCSPISGHKSVSWYQQVLGQGPQFIFQYYEKEERGRGNFPDRFSARQFPNYSSELNVNALLLGDSALYLCASSLEGGLGTDTQYFGPGTRLTVL.

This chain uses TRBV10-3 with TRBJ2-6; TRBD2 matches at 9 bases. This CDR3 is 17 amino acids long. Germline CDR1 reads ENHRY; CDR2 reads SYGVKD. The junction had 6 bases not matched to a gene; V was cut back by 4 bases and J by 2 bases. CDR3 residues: CAISGVAGGPGANVLTF. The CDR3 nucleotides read TGTGCCATCAGTGGGGTTGCGGGAGGGCCTGGGGCCAACGTCCTGACTTTC.

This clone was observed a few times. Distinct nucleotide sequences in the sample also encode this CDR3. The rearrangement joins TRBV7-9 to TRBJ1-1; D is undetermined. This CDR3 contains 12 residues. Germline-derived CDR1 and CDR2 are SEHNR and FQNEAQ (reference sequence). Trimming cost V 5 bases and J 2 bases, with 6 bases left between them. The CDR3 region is CASSRTNTEAFF. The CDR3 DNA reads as TGTGCCAGCAGCCGAACCAACACTGAAGCTTTCTTT.